The 15 T cell receptor beta chains given below trace back to one sample, sequenced in a study of control samples from healthy donors and cancer patients. Using immunoSEQ multiplex PCR, the repertoire was profiled, and TCRdb retains in-frame clones only, with some absent. The data contain over 85,000 clones, more than 75% of them singletons. The material sequenced was PBMCs. The receptors here all came from a woman aged 60-75 years with lung cancer.

The chain combines TRBV5-1 with TRBJ2-7; 7 bases are a match to TRBD1. The CDR3 has 14 residues. Trimming cost V 0 bases and J 7 bases; bases outside gene matches: 7. CDR1 and CDR2 from the germline V gene are SGHRS and YFSETQ. The CDR3 protein is CASSLADRSAEQYF. DNA for the CDR3: TGCGCCAGCAGCTTGGCGGACAGGTCCGCGGAGCAGTACTTC.

The chain combines TRBV30 with TRBJ1-5, with 7 nucleotides matching TRBD1. V lost 4 bases to trimming and J lost 3 bases; unmatched junction nucleotides: 3. Germline V CDR1 and CDR2: GTSNPN, SVGIG (reference sequence). This CDR3 is built from 13 residues. The CDR3 DNA reads as TGTGCCTGGAAGGGACAGCCCAATCAGCCCCAGCATTTT. Protein: CAWKGQPNQPQHF.

The rearrangement links TRBV4-1 to TRBJ1-1; D is unresolved. The germline V gene encodes CDR1 MGHRA and CDR2 YSYEKL. The length of the CDR3 is 14 residues. V was pared by 2 bases and J by 3 bases, with 10 bases between. The CDR3 DNA reads as TGCGCCAGCAGCCAAAGGAGAGGAGACACTGAAGCTTTCTTT. Translating it yields CASSQRRGDTEAFF.

V and J are TRBV19 and TRBJ1-6; unclear D gene. The germline V gene has CDR1 LNHDA and CDR2 SQIVND (reference sequence). The CDR3 length is 19 residues. V was shortened by 5 bases and J by 0 bases, with 20 bases between the two germline ends. CDR3 bases: TGTGCCAGTAGTTTGGAACCTTCGACGGCCAGCTCCTATAATTCACCCCTCCACTTT. This sequence encodes CASSLEPSTASSYNSPLHF.

The chain is built from TRBV3-1 (or the pseudogene TRBV3-2) and TRBJ2-1, with 8 bases matching TRBD1. V dropped 7 bases and J dropped 5; count of bases not matched to a gene: 4. The CDR3 runs 13 residues. The germline CDR1 and CDR2 sequences are LGHDT and YNNKEL (reference sequence). The CDR3 DNA follows: TGTGCCAGCACCACGGACAGGGACAATGAGCAGTTCTTC. Its translation is CASTTDRDNEQFF.

The V gene is TRBV5-6, the J gene TRBJ1-2; 9 nucleotides align to TRBD1. The CDR3 is 15 residues long. Germline CDR1 SGHDT, CDR2 YYEEEE. V lost 4 bases, J lost 1 base, and 5 bases stayed unmatched. The DNA of the CDR3 is TGTGCCAGCAGCACTCGGACAGGGGTTAACTATGGCTACACCTTC. This codes for CASSTRTGVNYGYTF.

The chain joins TRBV3-1 (or the pseudogene TRBV3-2) to TRBJ2-1; D gene unclear. Germline loops: CDR1 LGHDT, CDR2 YNNKEL (reference sequence). This CDR3 region has 16 residues. The V gene lost 3 bases and the J gene lost 4 bases, with 16 bases spanning the gap. This CDR3 reads CASSQGRNSMYNEQFF. CDR3 coding DNA: TGTGCCAGCAGCCAGGGTAGAAATAGTATGTACAATGAGCAGTTCTTC.

CDR3 sequence (DNA): TGTGCCAGCAGATGGGACGGGAACACTGAAGCTTTCTTT. Its protein is CASRWDGNTEAFF. V usage is TRBV6-6 and J usage is TRBJ1-1, with a possible D match to TRBD1 (5 bases). This CDR3 is built from 13 residues. CDR1 is MNHNY and CDR2 is SVGAGI in the germline V gene (reference sequence). The V end was cut by 6 bases, the J end by 1 base, with 9 bases between.

The chain is built from TRBV5-5 and TRBJ1-1; no reliable D call. The CDR3 is 14 residues long. Per germline, CDR1 SGHKS and CDR2 YYEKEE (reference sequence). Trimming removed 0 bases from V and 1 base from J, with 7 bases in between. CDR3 nucleotides: TGTGCCAGCAGCTTGGCCGGGCAGAACACTGAAGCTTTCTTT. Amino acids: CASSLAGQNTEAFF.

Written as DNA, the CDR3 is TGTGCCAGCACCCTGACAGGGGGCAACGAAAAACTGTTTTTT. Its protein is CASTLTGGNEKLFF. The chain combines TRBV6-5 with TRBJ1-4; 10 positions match TRBD1. V was pared by 7 bases and J by 8 bases, with 7 bases of the junction left unmatched. Per the germline V gene, CDR1 is MNHEY and CDR2 is SVGAGI. The CDR3 runs to 14 residues.

This clone was seen a handful of times. This chain joins TRBV7-3 and TRBJ1-6; 8 nucleotides agree with TRBD1. This CDR3 comprises 14 residues. V lost 2 bases, J lost 9 bases, and 3 bases stayed unmatched. The germline gives CDR1 SGHTA, CDR2 FQGTGA. The chain's CDR3 is CASSLQGAASPLHF. The CDR3 DNA is TGTGCCAGCAGCTTACAGGGGGCAGCTTCACCCCTCCACTTT.

CDR3 nucleotides: TGCAGTGCTAGTGATTTCGCCGGGACTAGCGGCCTTAGCTCCTACAATGAGCAGTTCTTC. As protein: CSASDFAGTSGLSSYNEQFF. The chain links TRBV20-1 to TRBJ2-1; 11 positions agree with TRBD2. This CDR3 contains 20 residues. From germline, CDR1 is DFQATT and CDR2 SNEGSKA (reference sequence). The ends lost 3 bases at V and 0 bases at J; junction bases unmatched: 16.

In DNA, the CDR3 is TGTGCCAGCAGCTTTCGGGGACAGGGGGCTCTTGGCTACACCTTC. Amino acid sequence: CASSFRGQGALGYTF. The V and J genes are TRBV7-2 and TRBJ1-2; 12 nucleotides align to TRBD1. From germline, CDR1 is SGHTA and CDR2 FQGNSA. V lost 3 bases to trimming and J lost 7 bases; unmatched junction nucleotides: 6. The CDR3 has 15 amino acids. Using reference TRBV7-2 and TRBJ1-2 for the parts outside the CDR3, the full variable domain is GAGVSQSPSNKVTEKGKDVELRCDPISGHTALYWYRQSLGQGLEFLIYFQGNSAPDKSGLPSDRFSAERTGGSVSTLTIQRTQQEDSAVYLCASSFRGQGALGYTFGSGTRLTVV.

The chain is built from TRBV3-1 (or the pseudogene TRBV3-2) and TRBJ1-1; TRBD1 is a possible D gene (5 bases). Germline values: CDR1 LGHDT, CDR2 YNNKEL (reference sequence). V gave up 4 bases and J gave up 11 bases, with 17 bases separating them. The CDR3 consists of 13 residues. The CDR3 is CASSLQDSSGAFF. DNA of the CDR3: TGTGCCAGCAGCCTACAGGATTCCAGTGGTGCTTTCTTT.

The rearrangement uses TRBV7-2 and TRBJ2-7; D possibly corresponds to TRBD2 (5 bases). Germline V gene sequence: CDR1 SGHTA, CDR2 FQGNSA. Deletions cut 4 bases from V and 7 bases from J, with 8 bases between. This CDR3 region has 11 residues. As DNA, the CDR3 is TGTGCCAGCAGCTCTCGGGATGAGCAGTACTTC. Its protein is CASSSRDEQYF. Drawing the rest from reference TRBV7-2 and TRBJ2-7, the complete variable domain is GAGVSQSPSNKVTEKGKDVELRCDPISGHTALYWYRQSLGQGLEFLIYFQGNSAPDKSGLPSDRFSAERTGGSVSTLTIQRTQQEDSAVYLCASSSRDEQYFGPGTRLTVT.